This TCR beta chain was identified in a study of Tregs in tolerant kidney transplant recipients. Recipients received nonmyeloablative bone marrow transplants from related graft donors, with transient mixed chimerism. Sequencing used immunoSEQ multiplex PCR; TCRdb keeps in-frame clones, though not all of them. This sample has 100,000 or so clones; 80% to 95% occur once, and the top ten carry more than 1.5%. Trimming removed 11 bases from V and 5 bases from J, with 16 bases in between. The length of the CDR3 is 12 residues. The germline gives CDR1 LNHDA, CDR2 SQIVND (reference sequence). The source is a human patient who received a combined kidney and bone marrow transplant. Certain T cells may be donor cells from the graft. This sample comprised CD4+ T cells from blood (PBMCs), obtained 12 months after the transplant. V and J are TRBV19 and TRBJ2-7, with D perhaps matching TRBD2 (6 bases). In nucleotides, the CDR3 is TGTGCCCTCCATCGGAGGGACCACGAGCAGTACTTC. Its protein product is CALHRRDHEQYF.